These T cell receptor beta chains were read from a single sample in a study of CD8 T cells in ankylosing spondylitis. Each CDR3 protein is one row after TCRdb ran MiXCR on the 5' RACE reads. Among 750,000 to 850,000 distinct CDR3 sequences, approximately 12% were seen once, and the ten largest hold roughly 0.51%. Sequencing was carried out using blood, either unsorted or a sorted T cell fraction (not recorded which). Receptor source: a male donor with ankylosing spondylitis. The CDR3 runs from the conserved cysteine through the conserved F or W. A D gene is named only where the DNA matches it firmly. Clone size is shown for a subset of rows, as once, few, many or a class of expanded clone.

v_call	clone_size	j_call	d_call	cdr3_nt	cdr3_aa
TRBV20-1	few	TRBJ2-1	TRBD2	TGCAGTGCTTTCCGACTAGCGGGAGATGGAAATGAGCAGTTCTTC	CSAFRLAGDGNEQFF
TRBV30	few	TRBJ2-1	NA	TGTGCCTGGAGTGAGCGGGATGAGCAGTTCTTC	CAWSERDEQFF
TRBV20-1	NA	TRBJ2-7	NA	TGCAGTGCTAGAGATCCCGGGGTCGGCTCCTACGAGCAGTACTTC	CSARDPGVGSYEQYF
TRBV20-1	few	TRBJ2-5	NA	TGCAGTGCTCCGCCCGGGCGTCCGTACCAAGAGACCCAGTACTTC	CSAPPGRPYQETQYF
TRBV4-3	many	TRBJ2-7	TRBD2	TGCGCCAGCAGCCAAGGCCTAGCGGGAGTGGGAGAGCAGTACTTC	CASSQGLAGVGEQYF
TRBV6-2/TRBV6-3	few	TRBJ2-3	TRBD2	TGTGCCAGCAGTTACTCTCGACTAGCGGGGATCACAGATACGCAGTATTTT	CASSYSRLAGITDTQYF
TRBV27	few	TRBJ1-1	TRBD1	TGTGCCAGCAACCGAATGGGACAGTACACTGAAGCTTTCTTT	CASNRMGQYTEAFF
TRBV7-9	NA	TRBJ1-5	TRBD1	TGTGCCAGCGCCCCGGGACAGGGAAATCAGCCCCAGCATTTT	CASAPGQGNQPQHF
TRBV25-1	NA	TRBJ2-1	NA	TGTGCCAGCAGTGAACCCACCCACGAGGGTAGATACAATGAGCAGTTCTTC	CASSEPTHEGRYNEQFF
TRBV5-1	few	TRBJ2-3	TRBD2	TGCGCCAGCAGCCTCGGCGGGAGTGCGTATACGCAGTATTTT	CASSLGGSAYTQYF
TRBV7-2	NA	TRBJ2-1	NA	TGTGCCAGCAGCCCTAACGTGGGACTCTACTCCGAGCAGTTCTTC	CASSPNVGLYSEQFF
TRBV20-1	many	TRBJ2-1	TRBD2	TGCATGGGCGGGAGAGGTTCTGGAAATGAGCAGTTCTTC	CMGGRGSGNEQFF
TRBV7-6	many	TRBJ2-7	TRBD1	TGTGCCAGCAGCCACAGGGGTGGCGAGCAGTACTTC	CASSHRGGEQYF
TRBV7-8	few	TRBJ2-3	NA	TGTGCCAGCAGCTTAACCGGCCTAAAAGATACGCAGTATTTT	CASSLTGLKDTQYF
TRBV20-1	many	TRBJ1-5	NA	TGCAGTGCTAGTCCTGACAGCGGCAATCAGCCCCAGCATTTT	CSASPDSGNQPQHF
TRBV24-1	many	TRBJ2-4	TRBD1	TGTGCCACCAGTGAGGGGACAGGGGGAACTGACATTCAGTACTTC	CATSEGTGGTDIQYF
TRBV6-5	NA	TRBJ2-7	NA	TGTGCCAGCAGTTACCAGGGCCTCCCCTACGAGCAGTACTTC	CASSYQGLPYEQYF
TRBV7-2	many	TRBJ1-1	NA	TGTGCCAGCAGCCCGAGGGGGGGCCTTGAAGCTTTCTTT	CASSPRGGLEAFF
TRBV5-1	NA	TRBJ2-1	TRBD2	TGCGCCAGCAGCTCCGGGACTAGCGGCACCCGAACGAATGAGCAGTTCTTC	CASSSGTSGTRTNEQFF
TRBV6-1	NA	TRBJ2-7	NA	TGTGCCAGCAGACAATGGGTCCCCTACGAGCAGTACTTC	CASRQWVPYEQYF
TRBV7-2	few	TRBJ1-5	NA	TGTGCCAGCAGCTTAGGGCCGGTCGGTTATCCCCAGCATTTT	CASSLGPVGYPQHF
TRBV6-1	NA	TRBJ1-1	TRBD1	TGTGCCAGCAGCTTGGACAGGGGGCCCACTGAAGCTTTCTTT	CASSLDRGPTEAFF
TRBV12-3/TRBV12-4	few	TRBJ1-4	NA	TGTGCCAGCGGCAGGGTTGGTGAAAAACTGTTTTTT	CASGRVGEKLFF
TRBV7-2	few	TRBJ2-1	NA	TGTGCCAGCAGCTTTCAAGCAGGGAATGAGCAGTTCTTC	CASSFQAGNEQFF
TRBV29-1	few	TRBJ1-1	NA	TGCAGCGTTGGCAGAAAGAACACTGAAGCTTTCTTT	CSVGRKNTEAFF
TRBV4-2	NA	TRBJ2-5	TRBD1	TGTGCCAGCAGCCTGGGCGGGACAGGGACCCTACAAGAGACCCAGTACTTC	CASSLGGTGTLQETQYF
TRBV7-2	many	TRBJ2-1	NA	TGTGCCAGCAGCACGGACAGCTCCTACAATGAGCAGTTCTTC	CASSTDSSYNEQFF
TRBV6-2/TRBV6-3	once	TRBJ2-1	TRBD2	TGTACCAGCAGAACTAGCGGGAGGGCCGGAAATGAGCAGTTCTTC	CTSRTSGRAGNEQFF
TRBV5-1	many	TRBJ1-5	NA	TGCGCCAGCAGCTTGGAAACAGGAGGGGGACAGCCCCAGCATTTT	CASSLETGGGQPQHF
TRBV7-2	NA	TRBJ2-5	NA	TGTGCCAGCAGCCAAGGGGCCAGGGACCAGTACTTC	CASSQGARDQYF
TRBV28	once	TRBJ1-4	NA	TGTGCCAGCAGTTGGTCGCTTAATGAAAAACTGTTTTTT	CASSWSLNEKLFF
TRBV28	few	TRBJ1-4	TRBD1	TGTGCCAGCAGCCAGACAGGGTTTTGGGAAAAACTGTTTTTT	CASSQTGFWEKLFF
TRBV5-1	few	TRBJ2-2	NA	TGCGCCAGCAGCTATACACGGTCGGAGCTGTTTTTT	CASSYTRSELFF
TRBV20-1	NA	TRBJ2-2	NA	TGCAGTGCTAGAGCTGGTAGAGTATACACCGGGGAGCTGTTTTTT	CSARAGRVYTGELFF
TRBV6-1	NA	TRBJ1-2	NA	TGTGCCAGCAGTGAAAATCCGGGGGACCAGGGCTATGGCTACACCTTC	CASSENPGDQGYGYTF
TRBV20-1	NA	TRBJ2-1	NA	TGCAGTGGGGTGGCCGAAAGGGTGCAGTTCTTC	CSGVAERVQFF
TRBV29-1	NA	TRBJ2-3	NA	TGCAGCGTTGCCGGGACCAGCAGGGGCCCAGATACGCAGTATTTT	CSVAGTSRGPDTQYF
TRBV30	few	TRBJ2-7	NA	TGTGCCTGGAGTGTCGGCAGGGTAAACTACGAGCAGTACTTC	CAWSVGRVNYEQYF
TRBV12-5	NA	TRBJ2-1	TRBD1	TGTGCTAGTGGACCGGGACAGGGTTTCCATGAGCAGTTCTTC	CASGPGQGFHEQFF
TRBV5-5	few	TRBJ1-2	NA	TGTGCCAGCAGCTTTCTTCGGGACCCAGTCTCCTTC	CASSFLRDPVSF
TRBV6-5	few	TRBJ1-2	NA	TGTGCCAGCAGTTACTGGACGAAACCACCGGATGGCTACACCTTC	CASSYWTKPPDGYTF
TRBV12-3/TRBV12-4	many	TRBJ2-1	TRBD2	TGTGCCAGCACCAAGGGGACTAGCGGGTACGAGCAGTTCTTC	CASTKGTSGYEQFF
TRBV6-5	many	TRBJ2-7	NA	TGTGCCAGCAGTTCCCTCCTGGGCAAGCAGTACTTC	CASSSLLGKQYF
TRBV20-1	few	TRBJ1-6	NA	TGCAGTGCTAGATTCGGGACGGTTGATTCACCCCTCCACTTT	CSARFGTVDSPLHF
TRBV5-1	NA	TRBJ1-5	NA	TGCGCCAGCAGCTTGGTGGGCCTGGACCAGCCCCAGCATTTT	CASSLVGLDQPQHF
TRBV4-3	many	TRBJ2-1	NA	TGCGCCAGCAGCCAAGATGTGTGGGGGAATGAGCAGTTCTTC	CASSQDVWGNEQFF
TRBV10-1	few	TRBJ2-5	NA	TGCGCCAGCAGTGAGTCAGAGGGTGGGGAGACCCAGTACTTC	CASSESEGGETQYF
TRBV2	NA	TRBJ2-7	TRBD1	TGTGCCAGCAGTGAATGGACAGGGGATTCCTACGAGCAGTACTTC	CASSEWTGDSYEQYF
TRBV20-1	few	TRBJ1-1	NA	TGCAGTGCTAGAGTATACAGAAACACTGAAGCTTTCTTT	CSARVYRNTEAFF
TRBV7-9	NA	TRBJ2-7	NA	TGTGCCAGCAGCATACCCAGCTCCAACCATCCCTACGAGCAGTACTTC	CASSIPSSNHPYEQYF
TRBV7-9	NA	TRBJ1-4	NA	TGTGCCAGCAGCCGATCTCTGGGAGGTGGTGAAAAACTGTTTTTT	CASSRSLGGGEKLFF
TRBV28	many	TRBJ1-5	NA	TGTGCCAGCAGTTTATGGCAGGGAGGTCAGCCCCAGCATTTT	CASSLWQGGQPQHF
TRBV9	few	TRBJ2-5	TRBD2	TGTGCCAGCAGCAAAGGGGGGACTAGCCACCAAGAGACCCAGTACTTC	CASSKGGTSHQETQYF